The 27 T cell receptor beta chains reported below all come from one sample, sequenced in a study of T cells in Graves' hyperthyroidism and ophthalmopathy (dated 2019 in TCRdb). The library relied on multiplex PCR. The listed sequencing device is Illumina HiSeq 2000. The TCR beta CDR3 regions were amplified from the RNA transcripts. The TCR CDR3 was subjected to a first round of RT-PCR using the HTBI primer set and the Qiagen OneStep RT-PCR kit. Clones were called with MiXCR by TCRdb after fastp trimmed the public reads at Q25, and only in-frame beta chains were retained. Each entry is one CDR3 protein sequence, shown with its most common DNA and genes. This sample gives about 590,000 distinct CDR3 sequences in total; 15% to 18% of them show up just once. The ten largest clones add up to roughly 6.6% of the sample. What was sequenced was blood. These receptors were obtained from a woman aged 25 to 39 with Graves' hyperthyroidism.

The chain combines TRBV12-5 with TRBJ2-3; TRBD1 is a possible D gene (6 bases). CDR3 size: 11 residues. Trimming stripped 7 bases from V and 11 bases from J, with 13 bases between. Looked up from germline, CDR1 is LGHNT and CDR2 is FRNRAP. CDR3 nucleotide sequence: TGTGCTAGTGCCCCTACGGGACAGCAGTATTTT. This translates into CASAPTGQQYF. Filled out from reference TRBV12-5 and TRBJ2-3, the complete variable domain reads DARVTQTPRHKVTEMGQEVTMRCQPILGHNTVFWYRQTMMQGLELLAYFRNRAPLDDSGMPKDRFSAEMPDATLATLKIQPSEPRDSAVYFCASAPTGQQYFGPGTRLTVL.

This rearrangement joins TRBV3-1 to TRBJ2-5; 9 positions agree with TRBD2. Germline values: CDR1 LGHDT, CDR2 YNNKEL (reference sequence). V trimming: 5 bases; J trimming: 6 bases; junction bases outside the gene matches: 13. The CDR3 totals 16 residues. CDR3 DNA sequence: TGTGCCAGCAGCTACAGACTAGCGGACACGAGGAAGACCCAGTACTTC. This sequence encodes CASSYRLADTRKTQYF.

In this sample, this clonotype turned up many times. This chain joins TRBV7-9 and TRBJ2-1; D is uncertain. V lost 6 bases and J lost 8, with 11 bases in between. The CDR3 spans 12 residues. Germline V gene sequence: CDR1 SEHNR, CDR2 FQNEAQ (reference sequence). The CDR3 sequence: CASRGLMYEQFF. The CDR3 DNA sequence: TGTGCCAGCAGAGGGTTAATGTATGAGCAGTTCTTC. Full variable domain (rest looked up from reference TRBV7-9 and TRBJ2-1): DTGVSQNPRHKITKRGQNVTFRCDPISEHNRLYWYRQTLGQGPEFLTYFQNEAQLEKSRLLSDRFSAERPKGSFSTLEIQRTEQGDSAMYLCASRGLMYEQFFGPGTRLTVL.

This clonotype has ten or more counts. V is TRBV7-2 and J is TRBJ2-5; TRBD2 matches at 10 bases. There are 17 residues in the CDR3. Germline V gene data show CDR1 as SGHTA and CDR2 as FQGNSA. V dropped 1 base and J dropped 2; count of bases not matched to a gene: 7. The CDR3 spells CASSLVPSGREQETQYF. The CDR3 region has the DNA TGTGCCAGCAGCTTAGTACCTAGCGGGAGAGAACAAGAGACCCAGTACTTC.

This clonotype was found a few times. The genes are TRBV5-1 and TRBJ2-1; TRBD1 matches at 9 bases. From germline, CDR1 is SGHRS and CDR2 YFSETQ. CDR3 size: 15 residues. With V trimmed by 6 bases and J by 6 bases, 10 bases remained unmatched. In DNA form, the CDR3 reads TGCGCCAGCAACCCGTGGGCACAGGGGGCCAATGAGCAGTTCTTC. It encodes CASNPWAQGANEQFF.

In this sample, this clonotype turned up many times. The chain uses TRBV6-1 and TRBJ2-7; D is possibly TRBD2 (5 bases). Germline values: CDR1 MNHNS, CDR2 SASEGT. The CDR3 has 17 amino acids. V lost 6 bases to trimming and J lost 6 bases, with 27 bases between them. DNA of the CDR3: TGTGCCAGCAGATCCTCTTACTTCGGTGGGAGTGCTACCGAGCAGTACTTC. It translates to CASRSSYFGGSATEQYF.

This clonotype was recorded many times. The genes are TRBV11-2 and TRBJ2-5; a possible D gene is TRBD1 (6 bases). Germline CDR1 reads SGHAT; CDR2 reads FQNNGV. V lost 3 bases to trimming and J lost 3 bases, with 14 bases between them. This CDR3 spans 15 amino acids. DNA for the CDR3: TGTGCCAGCAGCTTGAGGGGGACGGAGGAAGAGACCCAGTACTTC. Protein: CASSLRGTEEETQYF.

There are many counts of this clonotype. V is TRBV29-1 and J is TRBJ2-5; no clear D gene. Germline loops: CDR1 SQVTM, CDR2 ANQGSEA. Trimming removed 3 bases from V and 2 bases from J, with 16 bases in between. The CDR3 extends over 15 amino acids. CDR3 amino acids: CSVEASGDWQETQYF. In DNA, the CDR3 is TGCAGCGTTGAGGCGTCGGGCGACTGGCAAGAGACCCAGTACTTC.

This clonotype came up many times. This chain joins TRBV27 and TRBJ2-1; 7 bases align to TRBD1. From germline, CDR1 is MNHEY and CDR2 SMNVEV (reference sequence). Losses at the gene ends were 7 bases for V and 2 bases for J; bases not matched to a gene: 11. There are 16 residues in the CDR3. CDR3 DNA sequence: TGTGCCAGCACCCTAAGAGGGGGCGCAACCTACAATGAGCAGTTCTTC. Protein: CASTLRGGATYNEQFF.

The chain has TRBV7-2 and TRBJ2-5, with D unresolved. Germline V gene data show CDR1 as SGHTA and CDR2 as FQGNSA. The CDR3 is 14 residues long. Trimming removed 1 base from V and 5 bases from J, with 11 bases in between. The CDR3 spells CASSLVARTETQYF. The CDR3 nucleotides read TGTGCCAGCAGCTTAGTGGCCAGAACGGAGACCCAGTACTTC.

The genes are TRBV11-2 and TRBJ2-1; weak D call: TRBD2 (8 bases). The CDR3 consists of 21 residues. V was cut by 8 bases and J by 5 bases, with 37 bases left in between. Germline CDR1 and CDR2: SGHAT and FQNNGV. CDR3 coding DNA: TGTGCCAGCTCACCAGTTCTAAAGGGACAGTCCGGGACTAGACCCCACAATGAGCAGTTCTTC. This codes for CASSPVLKGQSGTRPHNEQFF.

For the CDR3, the DNA is TGTGCCACCAACCGGGACATCAACTCCTACGAGCAGTACTTC. Protein sequence: CATNRDINSYEQYF. The genes are TRBV6-1 and TRBJ2-7, with TRBD1 as a possible D gene (6 bases). Germline CDR1 and CDR2: MNHNS and SASEGT. Between the trimmed V and J ends, which lost 10 bases and 0 bases, there was a span of 16 bases. This CDR3 is built from 14 residues.

In this sample, this clonotype turned up once. A read error may be the cause here, since a much bigger clone is one base away. The V call is TRBV27, the J call TRBJ2-1, with a tentative D call TRBD2 (5 bases). The ends were cut back, 5 bases at V and 9 bases at J, with 17 bases in the middle. Germline V lookup: CDR1 MNHEY, CDR2 SMNVEV (reference sequence). CDR3 length: 14 amino acids. The CDR3 loop reads CASSPTRGVAEQFF. The CDR3 coding sequence is TGTGCCAGCAGTCCCACCCGGGGAGTCGCTGAGCAGTTCTTC.

Ten or more counts support this clonotype. The V and J genes are TRBV29-1 and TRBJ2-1; TRBD1 aligns across 9 bases. The CDR3 totals 13 residues. V trimming: 3 bases; J trimming: 7 bases; junction bases outside the gene matches: 4. Germline V gene sequence: CDR1 SQVTM, CDR2 ANQGSEA. The CDR3 here is CSVEGTGSNEQFF. CDR3 DNA: TGCAGCGTTGAGGGGACAGGGAGTAATGAGCAGTTCTTC.

This clonotype showed up just a few times. This rearrangement joins TRBV20-1 to TRBJ2-3, with 7 bases that match TRBD1. The germline V gene has CDR1 DFQATT and CDR2 SNEGSKA (reference sequence). J gave up 2 bases and V 3 bases, and 8 bases lay outside the gene matches. The CDR3 spans 15 residues. CDR3 sequence reads: CSASDRERFTDTQYF. DNA for the CDR3: TGCAGTGCTAGTGACAGGGAGAGATTCACAGATACGCAGTATTTT.

This clonotype was recorded many times. The chain combines TRBV11-2 with TRBJ2-3; 11 nucleotides match TRBD2. The CDR3 runs 16 residues. Germline trimming cut 6 bases from V and 4 bases from J; bases unmatched to any gene: 9. CDR1 is SGHAT and CDR2 is FQNNGV in the germline V gene. CDR3 region: CASSSRLAGLSDTQYF. DNA for the CDR3: TGTGCCAGCAGTTCGCGACTAGCGGGACTATCAGATACGCAGTATTTT. The variable domain in full, completed from reference TRBV11-2 and TRBJ2-3, reads EAGVAQSPRYKIIEKRQSVAFWCNPISGHATLYWYQQILGQGPKLLIQFQNNGVVDDSQLPKDRFSAERLKGVDSTLKIQPAKLEDSAVYLCASSSRLAGLSDTQYFGPGTRLTVL.

This clonotype was recorded a few times. The rearrangement uses TRBV6-2 or TRBV6-3 and TRBJ2-7, with unresolved D. V was shortened by 5 bases and J by 1 base, with 9 bases between the two germline ends. CDR1 is MNHEY and CDR2 is SVGEGT in the germline V gene. This CDR3 has 13 amino acids. The CDR3 DNA follows: TGTGCCAGCAGTGGGTCAAATTCCTACGAGCAGTACTTC. Translating it yields CASSGSNSYEQYF.

This sequence joins TRBV24-1 and TRBJ2-1; D is ambiguous. V was cut by 4 bases and J by 2 bases, with 8 bases left in between. Germline V gene data show CDR1 as KGHDR and CDR2 as SFDVKD. The CDR3 spans 14 residues. In nucleotides, the CDR3 is TGTGCCACCAGTGACCTTACAGCCTACAATGAGCAGTTCTTC. It translates to CATSDLTAYNEQFF.

The chain recombines TRBV20-1 with TRBJ1-4, with D uncertain. The CDR3 is 15 amino acids. Germline loops: CDR1 DFQATT, CDR2 SNEGSKA (reference sequence). Trimming left V 0 bases short and J 8 bases short, with 16 bases between. CDR3 coding DNA: TGCAGTGCTAGAGATGTGGAAGGTCCAGGCGAAAAACTGTTTTTT. Encoded protein: CSARDVEGPGEKLFF.

This clonotype was seen at least ten times. This chain uses TRBV4-3 with TRBJ2-2; TRBD2 aligns across 13 bases. This CDR3 region has 17 residues. Germline loops: CDR1 LGHNA, CDR2 YSLEER. The trim removed 4 bases at V and 2 bases at J, leaving 4 bases unmatched. CDR3 coding DNA: TGCGCCAGCAGCCCGGGACTAGCGGGACTTAACACCGGGGAGCTGTTTTTT. Its protein product is CASSPGLAGLNTGELFF.

The chain is built from TRBV20-1 and TRBJ2-7, with a tentative D call TRBD2 (5 bases). V shed 1 base and J shed 4 bases, with 17 bases lying between them. CDR3 length: 15 residues. CDR1 is DFQATT and CDR2 is SNEGSKA in the germline V gene (reference sequence). This CDR3 reads CSARGAAASKYEQYF. The CDR3 nucleotides read TGCAGTGCTAGAGGGGCAGCGGCCTCTAAGTACGAGCAGTACTTC.

This clonotype was seen once. The V call is TRBV2, the J call TRBJ2-5, with 15 nucleotides matching TRBD2. Trimming cost V 5 bases and J 0 bases; bases outside gene matches: 4. The CDR3 loop spans 17 amino acids. CDR1 SNHLY and CDR2 FYNNEI come from the germline V gene. CDR3 protein: CASSKGLAGGYQETQYF. The DNA of the CDR3 is TGTGCCAGCAGTAAAGGACTAGCGGGAGGGTACCAAGAGACCCAGTACTTC.

This clonotype was counted a few times. This chain links TRBV2 with TRBJ1-4; TRBD1 might be the D (5 bases). The germline V gene encodes CDR1 SNHLY and CDR2 FYNNEI. V was cut by 6 bases and J by 13 bases, with 9 bases left in between. CDR3 length: 10 amino acids. CDR3 in DNA: TGTGCCAGCAGGGGGGACCCACTGTTTTTT. Translating it yields CASRGDPLFF.

This clonotype was counted ten times or more. The chain carries TRBV3-1 and TRBJ1-2; TRBD1 might be the D (6 bases). Germline CDR1 reads LGHDT; CDR2 reads YNNKEL (reference sequence). This CDR3 spans 15 amino acids. Trimming left V 1 base short and J 4 bases short, with 13 bases between. CDR3 amino acids: CASSQGAGAGYGYTF. CDR3 bases: TGTGCCAGCAGCCAAGGGGCAGGGGCTGGCTATGGCTACACCTTC.

This clonotype showed up many times. This chain uses TRBV7-9 with TRBJ1-1; D unresolved. Germline-derived CDR1 and CDR2 are SEHNR and FQNEAQ (reference sequence). This CDR3 is built from 11 residues. Trimming pared 5 bases from V and 8 bases from J, leaving 9 bases between. CDR3 sequence reads: CASSLRPEAFF. As DNA, the CDR3 is TGTGCCAGCAGCCTCCGCCCCGAAGCTTTCTTT.

This clonotype was picked up a small number of times. The rearrangement uses TRBV28 and TRBJ2-4; perhaps D is TRBD1 or TRBD2 (6 bases each). Germline lookup yields CDR1 MDHEN and CDR2 SYDVKM. V was cut by 6 bases and J by 2 bases, with 17 bases left in between. This CDR3 has 16 residues. DNA for the CDR3: TGTGCCAGCAGATTAACAGGGCGGGGAACCAAAAACATTCAGTACTTC. This translates into CASRLTGRGTKNIQYF.

This clonotype was counted a few times. The chain's CDR3 is CSARPLGGDRVNQPQHF. The CDR3 nucleotides are TGCAGTGCTCGCCCCCTAGGCGGGGACAGGGTGAATCAGCCCCAGCATTTT. The V and J genes are TRBV20-1 and TRBJ1-5; 9 bases are shared with TRBD1. Germline-derived CDR1 and CDR2 are DFQATT and SNEGSKA (reference sequence). Germline trimming cut 5 bases from V and 4 bases from J; bases unmatched to any gene: 15. The CDR3 consists of 17 residues.